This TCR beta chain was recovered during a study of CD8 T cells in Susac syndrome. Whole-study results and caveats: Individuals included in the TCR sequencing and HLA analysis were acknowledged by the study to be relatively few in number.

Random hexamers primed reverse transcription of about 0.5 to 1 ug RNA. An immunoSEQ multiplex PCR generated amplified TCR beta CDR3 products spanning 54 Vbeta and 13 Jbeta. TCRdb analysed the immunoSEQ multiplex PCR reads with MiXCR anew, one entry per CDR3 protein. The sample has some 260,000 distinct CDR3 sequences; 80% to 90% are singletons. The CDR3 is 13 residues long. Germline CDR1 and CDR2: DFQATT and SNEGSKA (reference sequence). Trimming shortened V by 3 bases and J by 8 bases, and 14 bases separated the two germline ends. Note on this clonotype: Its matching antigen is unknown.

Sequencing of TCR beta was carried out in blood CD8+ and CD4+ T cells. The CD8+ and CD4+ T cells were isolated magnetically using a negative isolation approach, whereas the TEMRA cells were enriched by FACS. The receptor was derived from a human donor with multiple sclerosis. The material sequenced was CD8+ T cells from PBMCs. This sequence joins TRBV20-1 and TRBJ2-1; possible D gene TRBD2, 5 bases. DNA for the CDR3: TGCAGTGCTAGGGACCCGGACTGGTATGAGCAGTTCTTC. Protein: CSARDPDWYEQFF.